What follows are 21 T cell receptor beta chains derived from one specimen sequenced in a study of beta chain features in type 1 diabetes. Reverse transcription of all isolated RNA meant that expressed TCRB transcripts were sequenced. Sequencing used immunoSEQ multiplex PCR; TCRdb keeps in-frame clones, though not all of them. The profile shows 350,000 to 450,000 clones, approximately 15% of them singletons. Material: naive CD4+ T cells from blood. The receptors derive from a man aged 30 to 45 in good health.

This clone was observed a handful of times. CDR3 loop: CSADRVEGNEQFF. CDR3 nucleotides: TGCAGCGCGGACAGGGTGGAGGGCAATGAGCAGTTCTTC. V usage is TRBV29-1 and J usage is TRBJ2-1; TRBD1 matches 8 bases. The CDR3 extends over 13 amino acids. Trimming cost V 7 bases and J 6 bases; bases outside gene matches: 8. Germline-derived CDR1 and CDR2 are SQVTM and ANQGSEA.

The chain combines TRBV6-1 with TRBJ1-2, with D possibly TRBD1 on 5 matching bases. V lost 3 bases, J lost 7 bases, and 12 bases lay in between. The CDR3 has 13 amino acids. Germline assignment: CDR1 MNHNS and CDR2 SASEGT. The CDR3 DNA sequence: TGTGCCAGCAGTGATAACAGGAGAGGTGGCTACACCTTC. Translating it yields CASSDNRRGGYTF.

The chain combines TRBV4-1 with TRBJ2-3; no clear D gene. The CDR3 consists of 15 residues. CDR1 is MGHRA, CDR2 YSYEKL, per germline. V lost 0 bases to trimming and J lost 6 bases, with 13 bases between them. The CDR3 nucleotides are TGCGCCAGCAGCCAAGATGCCCTGGGTGTTGATACGCAGTATTTT. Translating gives CASSQDALGVDTQYF.

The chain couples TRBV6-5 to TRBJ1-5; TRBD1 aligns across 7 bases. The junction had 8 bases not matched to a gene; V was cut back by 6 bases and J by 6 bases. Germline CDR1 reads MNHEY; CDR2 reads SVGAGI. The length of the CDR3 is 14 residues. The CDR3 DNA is TGTGCCAGCAGACAGATACAGGGGACTCAGCCCCAGCATTTT. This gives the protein CASRQIQGTQPQHF.

This CDR3 is CASSLRADTHSNQPQHF. The DNA of the CDR3 is TGTGCCAGCAGCCTAAGGGCAGATACACATAGCAATCAGCCCCAGCATTTT. V and J are TRBV7-2 and TRBJ1-5; D gene unclear. Germline V gene lookup returns CDR1 SGHTA and CDR2 FQGNSA. This CDR3 has 17 residues. Trimming removed 5 bases at V and 0 bases at J, with 17 bases between.

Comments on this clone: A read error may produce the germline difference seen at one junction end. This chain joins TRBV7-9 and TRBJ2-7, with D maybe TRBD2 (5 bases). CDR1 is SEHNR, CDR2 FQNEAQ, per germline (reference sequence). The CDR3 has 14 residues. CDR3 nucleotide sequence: TGTGCCAGCAGCCTAGCCGGAGCGGCCTACGAGCAGTACTTC. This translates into CASSLAGAAYEQYF.

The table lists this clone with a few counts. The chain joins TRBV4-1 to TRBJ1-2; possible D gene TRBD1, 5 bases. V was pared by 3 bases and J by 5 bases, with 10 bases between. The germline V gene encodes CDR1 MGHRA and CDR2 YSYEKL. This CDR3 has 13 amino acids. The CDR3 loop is CASSQGPEYGYTF. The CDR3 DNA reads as TGCGCCAGCAGCCAGGGGCCCGAGTATGGCTACACCTTC.

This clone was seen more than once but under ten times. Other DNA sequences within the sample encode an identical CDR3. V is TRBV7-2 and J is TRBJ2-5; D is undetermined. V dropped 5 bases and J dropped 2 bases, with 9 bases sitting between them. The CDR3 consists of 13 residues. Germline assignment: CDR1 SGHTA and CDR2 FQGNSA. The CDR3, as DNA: TGTGCCAGCAGCCCGGGTTCTCAAGAGACCCAGTACTTC. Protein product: CASSPGSQETQYF.

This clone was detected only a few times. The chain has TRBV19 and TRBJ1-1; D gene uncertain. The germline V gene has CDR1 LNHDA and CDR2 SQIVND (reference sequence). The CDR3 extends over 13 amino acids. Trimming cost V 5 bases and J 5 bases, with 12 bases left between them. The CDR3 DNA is TGTGCCAGTAGTTTTCAAGTATGGACTGAAGCTTTCTTT. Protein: CASSFQVWTEAFF.

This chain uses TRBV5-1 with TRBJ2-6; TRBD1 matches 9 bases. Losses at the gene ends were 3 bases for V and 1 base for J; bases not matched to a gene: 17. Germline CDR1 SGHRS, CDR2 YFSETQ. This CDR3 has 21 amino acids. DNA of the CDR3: TGCGCCAGCAGCTACTACCCCCGTGGACAGGGGTTTGAGTCTGGGGCCAACGTCCTGACTTTC. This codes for CASSYYPRGQGFESGANVLTF. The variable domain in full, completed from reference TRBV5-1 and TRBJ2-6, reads KAGVTQTPRYLIKTRGQQVTLSCSPISGHRSVSWYQQTPGQGLQFLFEYFSETQRNKGNFPGRFSGRQFSNSRSEMNVSTLELGDSALYLCASSYYPRGQGFESGANVLTFGAGSRLTVL.

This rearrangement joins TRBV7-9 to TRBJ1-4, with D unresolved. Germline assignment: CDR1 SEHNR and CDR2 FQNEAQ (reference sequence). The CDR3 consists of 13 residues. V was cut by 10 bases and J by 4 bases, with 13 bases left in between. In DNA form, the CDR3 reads TGTGCCATCCCCTGGTTAAGTAATGAAAAACTGTTTTTT. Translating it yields CAIPWLSNEKLFF.

CDR3 DNA sequence: TGTGCCAGAAGTCTACAGGGGGCTGTTCAGCCCCAGCATTTT. Amino acid sequence: CARSLQGAVQPQHF. This chain uses TRBV7-5 with TRBJ1-5; the DNA was not compared with TRBD1, the D call given in the table. TRBV7-5 is marked as a pseudogene. The CDR3 is 14 amino acids.

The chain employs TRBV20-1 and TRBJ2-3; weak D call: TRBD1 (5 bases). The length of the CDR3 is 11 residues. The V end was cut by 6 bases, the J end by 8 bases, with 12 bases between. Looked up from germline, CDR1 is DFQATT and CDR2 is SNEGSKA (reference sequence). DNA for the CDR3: TGCAGTGCCCTCCCTAGGGGTACGCAGTATTTT. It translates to CSALPRGTQYF.

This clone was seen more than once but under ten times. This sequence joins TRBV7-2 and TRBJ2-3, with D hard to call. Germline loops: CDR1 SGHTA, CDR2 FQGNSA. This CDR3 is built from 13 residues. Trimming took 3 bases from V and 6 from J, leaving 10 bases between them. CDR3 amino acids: CASSFAQQDTQYF. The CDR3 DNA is TGTGCCAGCAGCTTCGCCCAGCAGGATACGCAGTATTTT.

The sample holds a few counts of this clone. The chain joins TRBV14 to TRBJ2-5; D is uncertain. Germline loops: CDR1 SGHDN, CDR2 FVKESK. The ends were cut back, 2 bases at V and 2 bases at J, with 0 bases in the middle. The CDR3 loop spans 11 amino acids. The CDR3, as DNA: TGTGCCAGCAGCCAACAAGAGACCCAGTACTTC. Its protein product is CASSQQETQYF.

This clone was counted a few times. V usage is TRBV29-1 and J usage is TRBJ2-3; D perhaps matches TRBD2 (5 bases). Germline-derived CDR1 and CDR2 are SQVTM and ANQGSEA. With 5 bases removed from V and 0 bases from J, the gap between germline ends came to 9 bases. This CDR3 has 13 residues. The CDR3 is CSVRLASTDTQYF. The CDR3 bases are TGCAGCGTTCGTCTAGCAAGCACAGATACGCAGTATTTT.

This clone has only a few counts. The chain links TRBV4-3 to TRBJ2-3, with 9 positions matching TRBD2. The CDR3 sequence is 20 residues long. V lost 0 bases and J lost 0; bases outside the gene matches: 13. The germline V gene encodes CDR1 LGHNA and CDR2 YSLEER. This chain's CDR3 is CASSQEPAAASGASTDTQYF. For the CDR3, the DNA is TGCGCCAGCAGCCAAGAACCAGCGGCAGCTAGCGGGGCTAGCACAGATACGCAGTATTTT.

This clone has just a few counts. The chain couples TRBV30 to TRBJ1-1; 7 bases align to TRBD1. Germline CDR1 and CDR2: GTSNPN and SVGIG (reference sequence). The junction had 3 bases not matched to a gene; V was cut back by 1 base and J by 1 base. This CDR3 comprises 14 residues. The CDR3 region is CAWSETGSNTEAFF. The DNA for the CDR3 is TGTGCCTGGAGTGAGACAGGGTCGAACACTGAAGCTTTCTTT. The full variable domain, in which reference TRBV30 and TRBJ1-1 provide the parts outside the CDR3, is SQTIHQWPATLVQPVGSPLSLECTVEGTSNPNLYWYRQAAGRGLQLLFYSVGIGQISSEVPQNLSASRPQDRQFILSSKKLLLSDSGFYLCAWSETGSNTEAFFGQGTRLTVV.

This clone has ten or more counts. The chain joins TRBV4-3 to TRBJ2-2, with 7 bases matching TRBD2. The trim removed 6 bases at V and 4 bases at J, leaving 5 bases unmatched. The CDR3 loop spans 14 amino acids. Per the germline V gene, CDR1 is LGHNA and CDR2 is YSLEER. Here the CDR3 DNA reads TGCGCCAGCAGGGCGGGAGCGATCACCGGGGAGCTGTTTTTT. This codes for CASRAGAITGELFF.

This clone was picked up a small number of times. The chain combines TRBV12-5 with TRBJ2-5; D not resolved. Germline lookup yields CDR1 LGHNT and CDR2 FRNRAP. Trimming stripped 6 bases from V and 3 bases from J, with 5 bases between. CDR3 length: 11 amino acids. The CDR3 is CASGRKETQYF. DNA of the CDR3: TGTGCTAGTGGCCGAAAAGAGACCCAGTACTTC.

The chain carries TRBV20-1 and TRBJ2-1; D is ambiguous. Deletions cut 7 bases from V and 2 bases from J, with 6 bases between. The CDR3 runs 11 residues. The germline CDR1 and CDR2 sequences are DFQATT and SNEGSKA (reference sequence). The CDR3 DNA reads TGCAGTGGTGTCGCCTACAATGAGCAGTTCTTC. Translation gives CSGVAYNEQFF.